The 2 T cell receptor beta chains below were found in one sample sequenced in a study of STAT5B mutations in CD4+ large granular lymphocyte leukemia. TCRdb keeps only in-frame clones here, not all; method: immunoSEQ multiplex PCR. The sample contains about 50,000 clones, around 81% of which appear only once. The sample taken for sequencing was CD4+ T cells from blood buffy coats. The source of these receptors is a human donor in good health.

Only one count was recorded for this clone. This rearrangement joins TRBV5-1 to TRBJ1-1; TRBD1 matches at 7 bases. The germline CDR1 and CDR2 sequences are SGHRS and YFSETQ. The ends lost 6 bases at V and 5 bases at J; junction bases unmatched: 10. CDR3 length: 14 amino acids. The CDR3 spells CASTDRAKRTEAFF. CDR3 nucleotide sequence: TGCGCCAGCACCGACAGGGCGAAGAGGACTGAAGCTTTCTTT.

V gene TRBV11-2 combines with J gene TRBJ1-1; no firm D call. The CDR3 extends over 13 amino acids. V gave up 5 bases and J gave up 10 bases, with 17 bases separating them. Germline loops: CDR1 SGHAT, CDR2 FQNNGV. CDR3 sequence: CASSQERLSRAFF. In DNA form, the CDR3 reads TGTGCCAGCAGCCAGGAACGCCTCTCACGAGCTTTCTTT. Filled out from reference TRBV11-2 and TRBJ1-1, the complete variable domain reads EAGVAQSPRYKIIEKRQSVAFWCNPISGHATLYWYQQILGQGPKLLIQFQNNGVVDDSQLPKDRFSAERLKGVDSTLKIQPAKLEDSAVYLCASSQERLSRAFFGQGTRLTVV.